This TCR beta chain was identified during a study of chemoradiotherapy in HPV16-positive cancers. Study overall: Candidate HPV-specific T-cell clones and common TCR motifs came from functional assays in two HPV16-positive patients.

General study results and limits: For HPV16-positive patients, expanding HPV-responsive T cells associated with longer recurrence-free survival.

The data were produced by immunoSEQ multiplex PCR, yet TCRdb's version contains in-frame clones alone and is incomplete. The data show about 8,100 clones, about two thirds seen once. Samples were taken several times over chemoradiotherapy. About this clone itself: Its antigen is not known.

The clonotype comes from a human donor with HPV-associated anogenital cancer. This material was collected from a patient who underwent chemoradiotherapy.

DNA for the CDR3: TGTGCCAGCAGTCCCAGACTAGCGGGGGCTCATTCCTACAATGAGCAGTTCTTC. Protein product: CASSPRLAGAHSYNEQFF. This chain joins TRBV5-4 and TRBJ2-1; 12 bases are shared with TRBD2. CDR3 length: 18 amino acids. Germline trimming cut 5 bases from V and 1 base from J; bases unmatched to any gene: 10. Germline lookup yields CDR1 SGHNT and CDR2 YYREEE (reference sequence).